This paragraph covers one T cell receptor (beta chain) sequence. Some clones are missing from TCRdb's copy, which holds only in-frame ones; the method was immunoSEQ multiplex PCR. The profile shows 180,000 or so clones, over 85% of them singletons. The sample belongs to a study of control samples from healthy donors and cancer patients. V dropped 3 bases and J dropped 0 bases, with 12 bases sitting between them. This CDR3 comprises 16 residues. Germline V gene sequence: CDR1 SGHVS, CDR2 FQNEAQ. The clonotype originates from a woman aged 60-75 years in good health. Material: blood. The chain carries TRBV7-8 and TRBJ1-3; D gene uncertain. The DNA for the CDR3 is TGTGCCAGCAGCTTCTTGGAACCAAGCTCTGGAAACACCATATATTTT. Translating gives CASSFLEPSSGNTIYF.